This paragraph reports one T cell receptor beta chain. With 4 bases clipped from V and 7 bases from J, the junction kept 12 bases outside the gene matches. The CDR3 extends over 16 amino acids. Germline V lookup: CDR1 SGDLS, CDR2 YYNGEE. As defined, naive CD8 cells were CD45RO-negative and positively selected for CCR7, with terminally differentiated effector memory CD45RA+ cells excluded. Every contributor of samples was a Caucasian grown-up residing in Nashville, Tennessee. The sample is drawn from a study of shared clonotypes between healthy human individuals. Clones were sequenced by immunoSEQ multiplex PCR, and TCRdb holds only the in-frame ones, with some missing. The sample has millions of clones, approximately 94% seen once.

Sample: naive CD8+ T cells sorted from blood. This receptor was obtained from a man younger than 35 in good health. The chain has TRBV9 and TRBJ2-1; TRBD2 agrees at 9 bases. For the CDR3, the DNA is TGTGCCAGCAGCCCCCGGACTAGCGTAGGAGAAAATGAGCAGTTCTTC. Translation: CASSPRTSVGENEQFF.